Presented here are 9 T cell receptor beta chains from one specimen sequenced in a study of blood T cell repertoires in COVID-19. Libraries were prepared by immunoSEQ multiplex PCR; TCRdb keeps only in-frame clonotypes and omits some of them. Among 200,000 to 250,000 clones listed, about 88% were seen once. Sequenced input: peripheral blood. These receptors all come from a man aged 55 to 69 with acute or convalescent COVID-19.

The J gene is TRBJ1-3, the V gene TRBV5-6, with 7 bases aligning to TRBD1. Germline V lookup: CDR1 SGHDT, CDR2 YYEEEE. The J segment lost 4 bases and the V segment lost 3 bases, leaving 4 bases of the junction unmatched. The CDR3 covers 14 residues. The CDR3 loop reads CASSSPGQGNTIYF. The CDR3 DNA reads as TGTGCCAGCAGCTCACCGGGACAGGGAAACACCATATATTTT.

The CDR3 DNA reads TGCGCCAGCAGCACCGGACAGGGGGGAAACACCATATATTTT. This encodes CASSTGQGGNTIYF. The genes are TRBV5-1 and TRBJ1-3; 9 bases map to TRBD1. The CDR3 totals 14 residues. Germline CDR1 and CDR2: SGHRS and YFSETQ. With V trimmed by 4 bases and J by 4 bases, 3 bases remained unmatched.

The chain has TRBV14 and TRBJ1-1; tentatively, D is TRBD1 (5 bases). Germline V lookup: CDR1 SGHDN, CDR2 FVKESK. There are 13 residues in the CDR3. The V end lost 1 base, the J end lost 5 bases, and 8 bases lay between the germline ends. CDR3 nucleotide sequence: TGTGCCAGCAGCCAAGTCCGGGGGACTGAAGCTTTCTTT. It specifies CASSQVRGTEAFF.

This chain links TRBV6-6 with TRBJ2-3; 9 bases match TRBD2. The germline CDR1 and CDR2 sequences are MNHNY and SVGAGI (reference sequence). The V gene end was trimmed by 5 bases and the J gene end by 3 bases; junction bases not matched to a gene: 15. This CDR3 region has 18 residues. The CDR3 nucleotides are TGTGCCAGCAGTCCGGCGGGGCGGGGGGGCTTTAGGACAGATACGCAGTATTTT. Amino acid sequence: CASSPAGRGGFRTDTQYF.

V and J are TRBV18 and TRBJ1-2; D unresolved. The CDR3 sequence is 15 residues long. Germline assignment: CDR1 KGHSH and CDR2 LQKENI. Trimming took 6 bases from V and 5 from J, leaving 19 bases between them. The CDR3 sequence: CASSSGGPRTYGYTF. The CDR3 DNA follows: TGTGCCAGCTCGAGCGGAGGGCCTCGAACTTATGGCTACACCTTC.

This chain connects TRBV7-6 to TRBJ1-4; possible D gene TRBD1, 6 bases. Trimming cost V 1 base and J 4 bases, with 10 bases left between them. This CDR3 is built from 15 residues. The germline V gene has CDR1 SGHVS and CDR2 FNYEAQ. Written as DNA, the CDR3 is TGTGCCAGCAGCTTAGAACAGGGATTTAATGAAAAACTGTTTTTT. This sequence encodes CASSLEQGFNEKLFF. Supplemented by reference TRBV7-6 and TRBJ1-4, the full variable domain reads GAGVSQSPRYKVTKRGQDVALRCDPISGHVSLYWYRQALGQGPEFLTYFNYEAQQDKSGLPNDRFSAERPEGSISTLTIQRTEQRDSAMYRCASSLEQGFNEKLFFGSGTQLSVL.

The DNA for the CDR3 is TGTGCCAGCAGTTTGCTACTAGCTACAGGGCAGTTCTTC. As protein: CASSLLLATGQFF. V and J are TRBV28 and TRBJ2-1; D is perhaps TRBD2 (6 bases). Germline V gene sequence: CDR1 MDHEN, CDR2 SYDVKM. Between the trimmed V and J ends, which lost 3 bases and 12 bases, there was a span of 15 bases. This CDR3 spans 13 amino acids.

The CDR3 is CASSPPPLWQGQETQYF. In DNA, the CDR3 is TGTGCCAGCAGCCCTCCCCCCCTCTGGCAGGGCCAAGAGACCCAGTACTTC. This sequence joins TRBV3-1 (or the pseudogene TRBV3-2) and TRBJ2-5; D perhaps matches TRBD1 (5 bases). This CDR3 is 17 amino acids long. The V gene lost 4 bases and the J gene lost 1 base, with 19 bases spanning the gap. Germline-derived CDR1 and CDR2 are LGHDT and YNNKEL (reference sequence).

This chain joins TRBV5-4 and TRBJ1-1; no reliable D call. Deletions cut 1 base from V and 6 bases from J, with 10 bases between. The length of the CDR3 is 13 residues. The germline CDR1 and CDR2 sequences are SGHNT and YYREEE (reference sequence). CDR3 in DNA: TGTGCCAGCAGCTTGTCGGGTAAGGCTGAAGCTTTCTTT. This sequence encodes CASSLSGKAEAFF.